Listed below are T cell receptor beta chains from one sample, sequenced in a study of HIV-infected patients and healthy controls. TCRdb reprocessed the 5' RACE reads via MiXCR and lists one record per CDR3 protein. The table records about 64,000 distinct CDR3 sequences, 19% of them present only once. Input material: CD4+ T cells from blood. These receptors were collected from a human donor in good health. Both conserved end residues are part of each CDR3. D genes are given only for firm matches. Some rows have no size entry. The others give once, few or many, or a class for an expanded clone.

J gene,V gene,clone size,D gene,CDR3 protein,CDR3 DNA
TRBJ1-1,TRBV2,few,TRBD1,CASKNRGHTEAFF,TGTGCCAGCAAAAACAGGGGCCACACTGAAGCTTTCTTT
TRBJ2-7,TRBV25-1,many,-,CASSFSLEGEQYF,TGTGCCAGCAGTTTCAGTCTAGAGGGCGAGCAGTACTTC
TRBJ1-1,TRBV29-1,many,-,CSVSDSLIEAFF,TGCAGCGTCTCGGACAGCCTGATTGAAGCTTTCTTT
TRBJ2-1,TRBV7-8,-,-,CASSLREGALDEQFF,TGTGCCAGCAGCTTGAGGGAAGGGGCGTTGGATGAGCAGTTCTTC
TRBJ2-1,TRBV10-3,-,-,CAISEIPDNEQFF,TGTGCCATCAGTGAGATCCCTGACAATGAGCAGTTCTTC
TRBJ2-3,TRBV11-2,few,TRBD2,CASSQRPYTSGNTDTQYF,TGTGCCAGCAGCCAGCGGCCTTATACTAGCGGGAACACAGATACGCAGTATTTT
TRBJ1-2,TRBV30,-,TRBD1,CAWNRGHGYTF,TGTGCCTGGAACAGGGGACATGGCTACACCTTC
TRBJ1-1,TRBV28,few,TRBD1,CASNHRGTEAFF,TGTGCCAGCAATCACAGGGGGACTGAAGCTTTCTTT
TRBJ1-2,TRBV20-1,many,TRBD1,CSAKTGAGYYGYTF,TGCAGTGCCAAAACAGGGGCCGGTTACTATGGCTACACCTTC
TRBJ1-3,TRBV6-5,once,-,CASSYSYGNSGNTIYF,TGTGCCAGCAGTTACTCCTACGGGAACTCTGGAAACACCATATATTTT
TRBJ1-2,TRBV7-8,-,TRBD1,CASSPDRDSIFGYTF,TGTGCCAGCAGCCCGGACCGGGACAGTATTTTTGGCTACACCTTC
TRBJ1-5,TRBV7-2,many,-,CASSLVDNQPQHF,TGTGCCAGCAGCTTAGTGGACAATCAGCCCCAGCATTTT
TRBJ2-3,TRBV30,-,-,CAWSVWGLQTAGTQYF,TGTGCCTGGAGTGTATGGGGACTCCAAACGGCCGGTACGCAGTATTTT
TRBJ2-1,TRBV7-2,-,TRBD2,CASSERTSGRFYEQFF,TGTGCCAGCAGCGAACGGACTAGCGGGAGGTTTTATGAGCAGTTCTTC
TRBJ1-1,TRBV18,once,TRBD1,CASSLRQGWGGTEAFF,TGTGCCAGCTCACTCAGACAGGGTTGGGGCGGCACTGAAGCTTTCTTT
TRBJ2-7,TRBV3-1,-,-,CASSQEKGWARNEQYF,TGTGCCAGCAGCCAAGAGAAGGGGTGGGCCCGGAACGAGCAGTACTTC
TRBJ1-2,TRBV12-3/TRBV12-4,many,TRBD1,CASSPPWTGPNYGYTF,TGTGCCAGCAGTCCGCCCTGGACAGGGCCTAACTATGGCTACACCTTC
TRBJ2-7,TRBV7-2,few,TRBD1,CASSLARYRTGGSEQYF,TGTGCCAGCAGCTTAGCCCGGTATCGGACAGGGGGCTCCGAGCAGTACTTC
TRBJ1-5,TRBV20-1,many,-,CSAREGQFTNQPQHF,TGCAGTGCTAGGGAAGGGCAGTTCACCAATCAGCCCCAGCATTTT
TRBJ2-3,TRBV4-2,-,TRBD2,CASSQLGLVYDTQYF,TGTGCCAGCAGCCAGCTTGGACTAGTATACGATACGCAGTATTTT
TRBJ1-2,TRBV15,-,TRBD1,CATSRDGRDSPLGYTF,TGTGCCACCAGCAGAGATGGTCGGGACAGTCCCCTAGGCTACACCTTC
TRBJ1-2,TRBV6-4,many,TRBD1,CASTLDRNYGYTF,TGTGCCAGCACCCTGGACAGGAACTATGGCTACACCTTC
TRBJ1-1,TRBV7-2,-,TRBD1,CASSLAGGGVGNTEAFF,TGTGCCAGCAGCTTAGCAGGGGGCGGGGTGGGGAACACTGAAGCTTTCTTT
TRBJ2-5,TRBV20-1,many,-,CSGSTGRETQYF,TGCAGTGGAAGTACAGGACGGGAGACCCAGTACTTC
TRBJ1-1,TRBV14,many,TRBD1,CASSQEVWTGNTEAFF,TGTGCCAGCAGCCAAGAAGTTTGGACAGGGAACACTGAAGCTTTCTTT
TRBJ2-4,TRBV27,once,-,CASSSNRALKNIQYF,TGTGCCAGCAGTTCGAACAGGGCCCTTAAAAACATTCAGTACTTC
TRBJ2-3,TRBV25-1,many,TRBD1,CASSTDRDITDTQYF,TGTGCCAGCAGTACGGACAGGGATATCACAGATACGCAGTATTTT
TRBJ1-5,TRBV3-1,-,-,CASSQDGGARQPQHF,TGTGCCAGCAGCCAAGATGGGGGCGCGAGGCAGCCCCAGCATTTT
TRBJ2-2,TRBV3-1,few,TRBD1,CASSQAGTGTGELFF,TGTGCCAGCAGCCAGGCCGGGACAGGGACCGGGGAGCTGTTTTTT
TRBJ1-2,TRBV10-3,-,-,CAISPPDYGYTF,TGTGCCATCAGCCCTCCCGACTATGGCTACACCTTC
TRBJ2-7,TRBV28,few,TRBD2,CASSPPGEGYEQYF,TGTGCCAGCAGCCCCCCGGGGGAGGGCTACGAGCAGTACTTC
TRBJ2-2,TRBV6-5,-,TRBD1,CASRLGQWGELFF,TGTGCCAGCCGCCTGGGACAGTGGGGGGAGCTGTTTTTT
TRBJ1-2,TRBV10-3,-,TRBD1,CANSPGQANYGYTF,TGTGCCAACTCGCCGGGACAGGCAAACTATGGCTACACCTTC
TRBJ1-1,TRBV7-2,-,-,CASSRDWGGDTEAFF,TGTGCCAGCAGCCGGGACTGGGGGGGGGACACTGAAGCTTTCTTT
TRBJ2-5,TRBV19,few,-,CASKPQGLYQETQYF,TGTGCCAGTAAGCCACAGGGATTGTACCAAGAGACCCAGTACTTC
TRBJ2-3,TRBV5-1,many,-,CASAGGVPTDTQYF,TGCGCCAGCGCAGGAGGGGTTCCCACAGATACGCAGTATTTT
TRBJ2-5,TRBV20-1,many,-,CSALSSGRLFEETQYF,TGCAGTGCTTTAAGTAGCGGCCGGCTTTTCGAAGAGACCCAGTACTTC
TRBJ2-2,TRBV12-3/TRBV12-4,-,TRBD1,CASSGTGSGTGELFF,TGTGCCAGCAGTGGGACAGGGTCAGGCACCGGGGAGCTGTTTTTT
TRBJ1-2,TRBV2,many,TRBD1,CASKGQAYGYTF,TGTGCCAGCAAAGGACAGGCCTATGGCTACACCTTC
TRBJ2-7,TRBV6-6,-,TRBD2,CASSYGAGGPWEQYF,TGTGCCAGCAGTTACGGAGCGGGAGGGCCTTGGGAGCAGTACTTC
TRBJ2-3,TRBV9,many,TRBD2,CASSQTSGTDTQYF,TGTGCCAGCAGCCAGACTAGCGGCACAGATACGCAGTATTTT
TRBJ1-1,TRBV5-4,-,-,CASSHPGGMNTEAFF,TGTGCCAGCAGCCATCCAGGAGGAATGAACACTGAAGCTTTCTTT
TRBJ2-1,TRBV12-3/TRBV12-4,few,TRBD2,CASSSGLAGINEQFF,TGTGCCAGCAGTTCGGGACTAGCGGGAATCAATGAGCAGTTCTTC
TRBJ2-1,TRBV7-9,many,-,CASSLVWRGSDYNEQFF,TGTGCCAGCAGCTTAGTATGGCGTGGGAGTGACTACAATGAGCAGTTCTTC
TRBJ2-3,TRBV2,-,TRBD2,CASSLGLALDTQYF,TGTGCCAGCAGTCTCGGACTAGCCTTAGATACGCAGTATTTT
TRBJ2-2,TRBV13,-,-,CASTVHGELFF,TGTGCCAGCACTGTTCACGGGGAGCTGTTTTTT
TRBJ1-4,TRBV19,few,TRBD1,CASSIPRGSTNEKLFF,TGTGCCAGTAGTATCCCCAGGGGGAGCACTAATGAAAAACTGTTTTTT
TRBJ2-5,TRBV7-2,-,TRBD2,CASSPIAGGYQETQYF,TGTGCCAGCAGTCCCATAGCGGGAGGGTACCAAGAGACCCAGTACTTC
TRBJ2-5,TRBV12-3/TRBV12-4,-,-,CASSFSGLVPRPQYF,TGTGCCAGCAGTTTTTCGGGACTCGTGCCCAGGCCCCAGTACTTC
TRBJ2-1,TRBV12-3/TRBV12-4,few,TRBD1,CASSLAQGVVHEQFF,TGTGCCAGCAGTTTAGCGCAGGGGGTAGTCCATGAGCAGTTCTTC
TRBJ1-3,TRBV19,many,TRBD1,CASSSGGTDTGNTIYF,TGTGCCAGTAGTTCCGGTGGGACAGACACTGGAAACACCATATATTTT
TRBJ1-5,TRBV30,-,-,CAWKVTMSNQPQHF,TGTGCCTGGAAAGTGACAATGAGCAATCAGCCCCAGCATTTT
TRBJ2-1,TRBV11-2,-,TRBD2,CASSLPGLPYNEQFF,TGTGCCAGCAGCTTACCGGGACTACCCTACAATGAGCAGTTCTTC
TRBJ2-5,TRBV19,few,-,CASSIQAQETQYF,TGTGCCAGTAGTATTCAGGCACAAGAGACCCAGTACTTC
TRBJ2-1,TRBV20-1,-,-,CSASLGPGDEQFF,TGCAGTGCTAGTTTGGGCCCGGGGGATGAGCAGTTCTTC
TRBJ2-5,TRBV7-3,-,-,CASSLTGFQETQYF,TGTGCCAGCAGTTTAACAGGCTTCCAAGAGACCCAGTACTTC
TRBJ1-6,TRBV6-5,many,TRBD1,CASRWDRDYNSPLHF,TGTGCCAGCAGATGGGACAGAGACTATAATTCACCCCTCCACTTT
TRBJ2-3,TRBV6-6,few,-,CASSYLSTDTQYF,TGTGCCAGCAGTTACCTGTCCACAGATACGCAGTATTTT
TRBJ2-5,TRBV7-2,-,TRBD1,CASSRTGGRRETQYF,TGTGCCAGCAGCCGGACAGGGGGAAGACGCGAGACCCAGTACTTC
TRBJ1-1,TRBV6-4,few,TRBD1,CASSDSRGQRAFF,TGTGCCAGCAGTGACTCAAGGGGGCAAAGAGCTTTCTTT